The entry below describes one T cell receptor (beta chain). Its antigen remains unknown. The donors were part of the validation cohort of around 110 subjects. That cohort was separate from the first cohort, which comprised about 670 subjects. The sample is drawn from a study of cytomegalovirus exposure and HLA in healthy donors. Study background: The approximately 110 validation repertoires used a platform that matched the one used for the roughly 650 first-cohort repertoires, as a later analysis reported. Notes on the study in general: Listed as cytomegalovirus-associated were around 160 TCR beta chains. The tendency of first-cohort TCR clusters to co-occur in the 120 validation repertoires was the finding of a later analysis.

Sequenced by immunoSEQ multiplex PCR; TCRdb stores in-frame clones only, minus some. The repertoire holds 98,000 or so clones, with about 85% as singletons. The sequence came from a woman between 18 and 29 years old in good health and CMV-seronegative. Sequencing used PBMCs.

In DNA form, the CDR3 reads TGTGCCAGCAGGGGAGGACAGGGGGACACCGGGGAGCTGTTTTTT. Translating gives CASRGGQGDTGELFF. The chain couples TRBV11-3 to TRBJ2-2; 10 nucleotides match TRBD1. From germline, CDR1 is SGHNT and CDR2 YENEEA. Trimming took 6 bases from V and 3 from J; bases not matched to a gene: 4. The CDR3 runs 15 residues.